These 18 T cell receptor beta chains originate from one sample sequenced in a study of shared clonotypes between healthy human individuals. Profiled with immunoSEQ multiplex PCR; TCRdb holds only in-frame clones, not every one. The sample lists about 2 million clones, over 85% occurring once. Naive CD8 cells, CD45RO-negative and positively selected for CCR7, excluded terminally differentiated effector memory CD45RA+ cells. Sequencing used naive CD8+ T cells sorted from blood. These receptor sequences come from a man between 18 and 35 years old in good health.

J is TRBJ2-7 and V is TRBV5-4; weak D call: TRBD2 (5 bases). V was cut by 4 bases and J by 0 bases, with 8 bases left in between. This CDR3 has 13 residues. CDR1 SGHNT and CDR2 YYREEE come from the germline V gene (reference sequence). The CDR3 DNA sequence: TGTGCCAGCAGCGTGAGCGGCTCCTACGAGCAGTACTTC. It yields the protein CASSVSGSYEQYF.

The chain couples TRBV5-1 to TRBJ2-7; 12 bases agree with TRBD1. Germline values: CDR1 SGHRS, CDR2 YFSETQ. The CDR3 contains 15 residues. The junction had 9 bases not matched to a gene; V was cut back by 6 bases and J by 5 bases. The CDR3 loop reads CASNPMGQGAHEQYF. DNA of the CDR3: TGCGCCAGCAACCCCATGGGACAGGGGGCCCACGAGCAGTACTTC.

J is TRBJ2-5 and V is TRBV15, with 9 nucleotides matching TRBD2. V was pared by 6 bases and J by 7 bases, with 9 bases of the junction left unmatched. The V gene's germline CDR1 is LNHNV and CDR2 YYDKDF (reference sequence). CDR3 length: 14 residues. The CDR3 loop reads CATSLGTSRGTQYF. The CDR3 coding sequence is TGTGCCACCAGTTTGGGGACTAGCCGAGGGACCCAGTACTTC.

The rearrangement uses TRBV2 and TRBJ2-1; 10 bases are shared with TRBD1. Per the germline V gene, CDR1 is SNHLY and CDR2 is FYNNEI. With V trimmed by 6 bases and J by 8 bases, 7 bases remained unmatched. The CDR3 runs to 14 residues. The CDR3 DNA follows: TGTGCCAGCAGGGGGACAGGGGAGGGCGATGAGCAGTTCTTC. Translated, it gives CASRGTGEGDEQFF.

V is TRBV7-6 and J is TRBJ1-6; D uncertain. CDR1 is SGHVS, CDR2 FNYEAQ, per germline. V lost 0 bases, J lost 0 bases, and 9 bases lay in between. The CDR3 spans 17 residues. This CDR3 is CASSLAGQSSYNSPLHF. CDR3 bases: TGTGCCAGCAGCTTAGCAGGGCAGAGCTCCTATAATTCACCCCTCCACTTT.

The V call is TRBV19, the J call TRBJ1-5, with unresolved D. This CDR3 spans 14 amino acids. Trimming shortened V by 0 bases and J by 9 bases, and 12 bases separated the two germline ends. Germline CDR1 LNHDA, CDR2 SQIVND (reference sequence). The CDR3: CASSIDTELGPQHF. The CDR3 coding sequence is TGTGCCAGTAGTATAGACACCGAGCTGGGGCCCCAGCATTTT.

The chain couples TRBV5-4 to TRBJ2-7; 8 bases agree with TRBD2. Per germline, CDR1 SGHNT and CDR2 YYREEE (reference sequence). The V gene end was trimmed by 4 bases and the J gene end by 5 bases; junction bases not matched to a gene: 11. This CDR3 contains 15 residues. The chain's CDR3 is CASSDRAGVSDEQYF. The CDR3 DNA reads as TGTGCCAGCAGCGACCGAGCGGGAGTATCGGACGAGCAGTACTTC.

The chain links TRBV6-1 to TRBJ2-5, with 10 positions matching TRBD1. The length of the CDR3 is 16 residues. Per the germline V gene, CDR1 is MNHNS and CDR2 is SASEGT. The ends lost 4 bases at V and 4 bases at J; junction bases unmatched: 9. The CDR3 loop is CASSGRQGASRETQYF. CDR3 nucleotides: TGTGCCAGCAGTGGACGACAGGGGGCTTCTAGAGAGACCCAGTACTTC.

This rearrangement joins TRBV11-2 to TRBJ2-2, with a tentative D call TRBD2 (5 bases). This CDR3 is built from 18 residues. With 2 bases removed from V and 3 bases from J, the gap between germline ends came to 19 bases. The germline V gene encodes CDR1 SGHAT and CDR2 FQNNGV. The DNA for the CDR3 is TGTGCCAGCAGCTTATACCCGCCCGCGGGTAAGGACACCGGGGAGCTGTTTTTT. Its translation: CASSLYPPAGKDTGELFF.

The J gene is TRBJ1-5, the V gene TRBV19; TRBD1 might be the D (6 bases). CDR3 length: 15 amino acids. Germline V gene lookup returns CDR1 LNHDA and CDR2 SQIVND (reference sequence). Trimming cost V 4 bases and J 1 base, with 11 bases left between them. The CDR3 region has the DNA TGTGCCAGTAGTAAGGCACAGGGAAGCAATCAGCCCCAGCATTTT. Its translation: CASSKAQGSNQPQHF. Filled out from reference TRBV19 and TRBJ1-5, the complete variable domain reads DGGITQSPKYLFRKEGQNVTLSCEQNLNHDAMYWYRQDPGQGLRLIYYSQIVNDFQKGDIAEGYSVSREKKESFPLTVTSAQKNPTAFYLCASSKAQGSNQPQHFGDGTRLSIL.

The gene calls are TRBV15 and TRBJ2-3; a possible D gene is TRBD1 (6 bases). CDR1 is LNHNV and CDR2 is YYDKDF in the germline V gene (reference sequence). The V end lost 0 bases, the J end lost 5 bases, and 21 bases lay between the germline ends. The CDR3 extends over 18 amino acids. This chain's CDR3 is CATSRDRSTGIDGDTQYF. CDR3 in DNA: TGTGCCACCAGCAGAGATCGCTCGACAGGAATTGATGGAGATACGCAGTATTTT. Using reference TRBV15 and TRBJ2-3 for the parts outside the CDR3, the full variable domain is DAMVIQNPRYQVTQFGKPVTLSCSQTLNHNVMYWYQQKSSQAPKLLFHYYDKDFNNEADTPDNFQSRRPNTSFCFLDIRSPGLGDTAMYLCATSRDRSTGIDGDTQYFGPGTRLTVL.

This clone showed up just once. The rearrangement uses TRBV2 and TRBJ2-1, with unresolved D. Germline V gene data show CDR1 as SNHLY and CDR2 as FYNNEI. Deletions cut 5 bases from V and 5 bases from J, with 19 bases between. This CDR3 is built from 16 residues. The DNA of the CDR3 is TGTGCCAGCAGTCCGATGGGCGCATCCCCCCACAATGAGCAGTTCTTC. Translating gives CASSPMGASPHNEQFF.

V and J are TRBV7-2 and TRBJ2-1; D is possibly TRBD2 (5 bases). This CDR3 contains 12 residues. CDR1 and CDR2 (germline): SGHTA, FQGNSA. Trimming removed 6 bases from V and 7 bases from J, with 10 bases in between. Here the CDR3 DNA reads TGTGCCAGCAGATCTCCGGGGAATGAGCAGTTCTTC. Its translation: CASRSPGNEQFF.

This rearrangement joins TRBV12-5 to TRBJ2-7; a possible D gene is TRBD2 (5 bases). The germline V and J ends were trimmed by 0 bases and 2 bases, with 11 bases remaining between them. Germline-derived CDR1 and CDR2 are LGHNT and FRNRAP. CDR3 size: 15 residues. CDR3 sequence: CASGLVLDSAYEQYF. The CDR3 DNA follows: TGTGCTAGTGGTTTGGTACTGGACTCGGCCTACGAGCAGTACTTC.

The CDR3: CASSPLIDTYTYEQYF. For the CDR3, the DNA is TGTGCCAGCAGTCCCCTTATCGACACGTACACCTACGAGCAGTACTTC. The chain couples TRBV28 to TRBJ2-7; D ambiguous. Per the germline V gene, CDR1 is MDHEN and CDR2 is SYDVKM. V lost 5 bases and J 2 bases, leaving 19 bases between the germline ends. The CDR3 has 16 amino acids. Drawing the rest from reference TRBV28 and TRBJ2-7, the complete variable domain is DVKVTQSSRYLVKRTGEKVFLECVQDMDHENMFWYRQDPGLGLRLIYFSYDVKMKEKGDIPEGYSVSREKKERFSLILESASTNQTSMYLCASSPLIDTYTYEQYFGPGTRLTVT.

This sequence joins TRBV7-3 and TRBJ2-2; D unclear. CDR3 size: 16 residues. CDR1 is SGHTA, CDR2 FQGTGA, per germline. V was cut by 5 bases and J by 0 bases, with 13 bases left in between. The CDR3 nucleotides are TGTGCCAGCAGCCATGGATTGGAGCCGAACACCGGGGAGCTGTTTTTT. It translates to CASSHGLEPNTGELFF. Variable domain in full (rest from reference TRBV7-3 and TRBJ2-2): GAGVSQTPSNKVTEKGKYVELRCDPISGHTALYWYRQSLGQGPEFLIYFQGTGAADDSGLPNDRFFAVRPEGSVSTLKIQRTERGDSAVYLCASSHGLEPNTGELFFGEGSRLTVL.

V is TRBV11-2 and J is TRBJ2-5; D is unclear. The DNA end is more similar to TRBJ2-7, so the J call may be wrong. Germline loops: CDR1 SGHAT, CDR2 FQNNGV. The CDR3 runs to 13 residues. Here the CDR3 reads CASSPPFGYEQYF. CDR3 coding DNA: TGTGCCAGCAGCCCTCCCTTTGGGTACGAGCAGTACTTC.

This clone appeared a single time. This CDR3 is also generated by other DNA sequences in the sample. The CDR3 region is CASSYATAYEQYF. For the CDR3, the DNA is TGTGCCAGCAGTTACGCGACTGCCTACGAGCAGTACTTC. This sequence joins TRBV6-5 and TRBJ2-7; D gene ambiguous. In germline, CDR1 is MNHEY, CDR2 SVGAGI. V lost 2 bases and J lost 2, with 7 bases in between. This CDR3 has 13 residues.